A selection of T cell receptor beta chains follows, all from one sample in a study of tumor and adjacent non-tumor tissue in lung cancer. TCRdb re-derived calls from the multiplex PCR reads in MiXCR, one entry per CDR3 protein. Of some 47,000 distinct CDR3 sequences listed, roughly two thirds were seen once; the top ten hold 19%. Sequencing was done on a sample of distant non-tumor lung tissue. All receptors derive from a woman in her thirties or forties with non-small cell lung cancer. Each CDR3 is given with its conserved first and last residue. The order of the fields is V gene, J gene, D gene, clone size, CDR3 DNA, CDR3 protein. The D gene is left open where the match is weak. Part of the rows lack a size; the others show once, few, many or a class for expanded clones.

>TRBV20-1|TRBJ2-1|TRBD1|NA
TGCAGTGCTAGTCTCCGACAGGGGATGAATGAGAAGTTCTTC
CSASLRQGMNEKFF
>TRBV10-2|TRBJ2-7|TRBD1|NA
TGCGCCAGCAGGACCGGACAGGGATGGACCTACGAGCAGTACTTC
CASRTGQGWTYEQYF
>TRBV29-1|TRBJ1-1|NA|NA
TGCAGCCTTCGGACTCGGGGGGCGCGGGGTACTGAAGCTTTCTTT
CSLRTRGARGTEAFF
>TRBV5-6|TRBJ2-7|NA|NA
TGTGCCAGCAGTTCTAGACTAACGGTGGACTACGAGCAGTACTTC
CASSSRLTVDYEQYF
>TRBV11-2|TRBJ2-3|NA|NA
TGTGCCAGCAGCACTCTAAGCGTGGCAGATATGCAGTATTTT
CASSTLSVADMQYF
>TRBV6-1|TRBJ2-7|NA|NA
TGTGCTAGCAGAGTCGCCATCGAGCAGTACTTC
CASRVAIEQYF
>TRBV2|TRBJ2-2|NA|NA
TGTGCCAGCAAGTCCGGGACCGAGAACACCGGGGAGCCGTTTTTT
CASKSGTENTGEPFF
>TRBV21-1|TRBJ2-3|NA|NA
TGTGCCAGCGGCAGGGCTTTGTACGCAGTATTT
CASGRALYAVF
>TRBV6-1|TRBJ2-7|NA|many
TGTGCCAGCAGTGAAGGGGGGGAGGCCTACGAGCAGTACTTC
CASSEGGEAYEQYF
>TRBV6-5|TRBJ1-4|NA|NA
TGTGCCAGCAGTTACTCCGGAGGGTTGGGGGAAAAACTGTTTTTT
CASSYSGGLGEKLFF
>TRBV6-6|TRBJ2-6|NA|many
TGTGCCAGCAGTGAGGGACATGGGAGCGACGTCCTGACTTTC
CASSEGHGSDVLTF
>TRBV15|TRBJ2-7|NA|many
TGTGCCACCAGCAGAAGGGGGGGATCCATCAACTCCTACGAGCAGTACTTC
CATSRRGGSINSYEQYF
>TRBV29-1|TRBJ2-3|NA|NA
TGCAGCGCCTCTTTAGCGGATGACACAGATGCGCAATATTTT
CSASLADDTDAQYF
>TRBV6-5|TRBJ1-5|NA|NA
TGTGCCAGCCAGCCCCGGGCAGTGGGCAATCAGCCCCAGCATTTT
CASQPRAVGNQPQHF
>TRBV5-6|TRBJ1-1|NA|NA
TGTGCCAGCAGTTCTAATCTGGACAGACCGAACACTGAAGCTTTCTTT
CASSSNLDRPNTEAFF
>TRBV6-6|TRBJ2-7|NA|NA
TGTGCCAGCAGTCTCGAAATGGTGACAGCCTACGAGCAGTACTTC
CASSLEMVTAYEQYF
>TRBV6-5|TRBJ1-1|NA|few
TGTGCTAACAGCAGTCTGGGACGGGACACTGAAGCTTTCTTT
CANSSLGRDTEAFF
>TRBV29-1|TRBJ2-5|NA|NA
TGCGGCGTTTATACGGCGGTTGTCCAAGAGACCCAATACTTC
CGVYTAVVQETQYF
>TRBV11-2|TRBJ1-6|NA|NA
TGTGCCCGCAGCTCAACATTAGGGACAAACCGGAGTTCACTCCTCCGCTTT
CARSSTLGTNRSSLLRF
>TRBV20-1|TRBJ2-5|TRBD1|many
TGCAGTGCTAAAAGGGACAGACCACAAGAGACCCAGTACTTC
CSAKRDRPQETQYF
>TRBV6-6|TRBJ2-5|TRBD2|NA
TGTGCCAGCGGTTACGGGGGACTAGCGGGGGGAAGGGAGACTCGGTACTTC
CASGYGGLAGGRETRYF
>TRBV20-1|TRBJ1-6|NA|NA
TGCAGTGCTAGAGCGGGGGTGTATAATTCACCCCTCCACTTT
CSARAGVYNSPLHF
>TRBV11-2|TRBJ2-1|TRBD2|NA
TGTACCAGCAGCCTAGAGGGGACTAACGGGGTCTTC
CTSSLEGTNGVF
>TRBV5-8|TRBJ1-2|NA|NA
TGTGTCAGCAGCCAGTGGACGGCTAACTATGGCTACACCTTC
CVSSQWTANYGYTF
>TRBV12-3/TRBV12-4|TRBJ2-3|TRBD1|NA
TGTGCCAGCAGTTTCGGCAGGACAGGGGCCACAGAAACGCAGTATTTT
CASSFGRTGATETQYF
>TRBV19|TRBJ1-6|TRBD1|once
TGTGCCAGTAACCCTCAGGGCGGACAGGGAAATTCACCCCTCCACTTT
CASNPQGGQGNSPLHF
>TRBV30|TRBJ1-4|TRBD1|many
TGTGCCTGGAGTGTAAGTCGGGACAGGGAACCTGCAACTAATGAAAAACTGTTTTTT
CAWSVSRDREPATNEKLFF
>TRBV7-9|TRBJ2-2|NA|NA
TGTGCCAGCAGTTTAAGGGGGACCACCGGGGAGCTGTTTTTT
CASSLRGTTGELFF
>TRBV24-1|TRBJ2-3|NA|NA
TGTGCCACCAGTGATTTTGGGGCCTCTGGCACAGATACGCAGTATTTT
CATSDFGASGTDTQYF
>TRBV29-1|TRBJ2-7|NA|many
TGCAGCGTTGAGGCTCCCCCCTCCTACGAGCAGTACTTC
CSVEAPPSYEQYF
>TRBV30|TRBJ2-1|NA|NA
TGTGCCTGGAGCGGGAGCATTTGCAATGAGCAGTTCTTC
CAWSGSICNEQFF
>TRBV4-1|TRBJ2-1|TRBD2|NA
TGCGCCTGCAGCCAAGGGACTGGGTCGGGAGGGTACAATGAGCAGTTCTTC
CACSQGTGSGGYNEQFF
>TRBV4-1|TRBJ2-3|NA|many
TGCGCCAGCAGCCCGAGTAGTTCCCCAGATACGCAGTATTTT
CASSPSSSPDTQYF
>TRBV30|TRBJ2-1|TRBD2|NA
TGTGCCTGGAGACTAGCGGGGGTTTATAAGCAATTCTTC
CAWRLAGVYKQFF
>TRBV4-2|TRBJ2-1|TRBD1|NA
TGTGCCGGCAGCCAGGTAGACAGGGGCAATGAGCAGTTCTTC
CAGSQVDRGNEQFF
>TRBV28|TRBJ1-2|TRBD1|NA
TGTGCCAGCGGCTGGACAGGGGGCGAATATGGCTACACCTTC
CASGWTGGEYGYTF
>TRBV11-2|TRBJ2-1|TRBD2|NA
TGTGCCAGAAGCTTGGATAGGACTAGCACCTACAATGAACAGTTCTTC
CARSLDRTSTYNEQFF
>TRBV2|TRBJ2-5|TRBD2|few
TGTGCCAGCGGTGGGACTAGCGGGTGCCAGACCCAGTACTTC
CASGGTSGCQTQYF
>TRBV29-1|TRBJ1-5|NA|NA
TGCAGCGTGAAACAGGGACTCAATCAGCTCCAGCATTTT
CSVKQGLNQLQHF
>TRBV4-1|TRBJ2-7|NA|NA
TGCGCCAGCAGCCGAGATACAGGGATGTTGGCCTACTTC
CASSRDTGMLAYF
>TRBV10-3|TRBJ1-2|NA|NA
TGTGCCATCAGTGAGTCGCACCTAGGGGACGCCTATGGCTACACCTTC
CAISESHLGDAYGYTF
>TRBV5-6|TRBJ1-5|NA|many
TGTGCCAGCAGCCGCAGGGAAGTCAATCAGCCCCAGCATTTT
CASSRREVNQPQHF
>TRBV28|TRBJ1-2|NA|many
TGTGCCAGCAGTTTGGGGCGTGGCTACACCTTC
CASSLGRGYTF
>TRBV2|TRBJ1-3|NA|NA
TGTGCCACCGCGGAGGGTGGTGGAAACACCATATATTTT
CATAEGGGNTIYF
>TRBV4-1|TRBJ2-3|TRBD2|NA
TGCGCGAGCAGCCCGGGACTAGATAGTGGGGCAGATACGCAGTATTTT
CASSPGLDSGADTQYF
>TRBV10-3|TRBJ2-7|NA|few
TGTGCCATCAGACAGGGATCCTACGAGCAGTACTTC
CAIRQGSYEQYF
>TRBV6-1|TRBJ2-1|NA|NA
TGTGCCAGCAATGAATTCATCGGGCGGGGTTCGGGTGAGCAGTTCTTC
CASNEFIGRGSGEQFF
>TRBV11-1|TRBJ1-1|TRBD1|NA
TGTGCCAGCAGCTCGACAGGGGGCCTTGAAGCTTTCTTT
CASSSTGGLEAFF
>TRBV6-5|TRBJ1-4|NA|NA
TGTGCCAGCAGTTACACCACAGGGCCGATTGCGAAACTGTTTTTT
CASSYTTGPIAKLFF
>TRBV11-3|TRBJ2-1|NA|NA
TGTGTCAGCAGCCCAAGGCCTAGGAGCTCGTACAATGAGCAGTTCTTC
CVSSPRPRSSYNEQFF
>TRBV11-3|TRBJ2-1|NA|NA
TGTGCCAGCAGGGAATGGGGTGACTTTCGCAATGAGCAGTTCTTC
CASREWGDFRNEQFF
>TRBV10-3|TRBJ2-3|TRBD2|NA
TGTGCCATCAGTGAGTCGGCGGGGGGGAGCACAGATACGCAGTATTTT
CAISESAGGSTDTQYF
>TRBV29-1|TRBJ2-1|NA|NA
TGCAGCGTTGATGATCAGGAGAGGAACTCCTACGATGAGCAGTTCTTC
CSVDDQERNSYDEQFF
>TRBV5-4|TRBJ2-1|NA|many
TGTGCCAGCAGCCCCCGCGCTTTAGTTGGGGGAGGTGAGCAGTTCTTC
CASSPRALVGGGEQFF
>TRBV7-9|TRBJ2-3|TRBD1|NA
TGTGCCAGCAGCTCCTCCGGGACAGGAGTCTTGGATACGCAGTATTTT
CASSSSGTGVLDTQYF
>TRBV9|TRBJ2-3|TRBD1|NA
TGTGCCAGCAGCCCTCGGGGACAGGGTTCAGATACGCAGTACTTT
CASSPRGQGSDTQYF
>TRBV11-2|TRBJ2-5|NA|NA
TGTGTCAGCAGCCTGAGACCGGCGGATGGGGAGACCCAGTACTTC
CVSSLRPADGETQYF
>TRBV5-6|TRBJ1-2|NA|NA
TGTGCCAGCAGCCGGGGACACGAGTATGGCTACACCTTC
CASSRGHEYGYTF